The rows below give T cell receptor beta chains drawn from one sample of a study of blood T cell repertoires in COVID-19. Assay: immunoSEQ multiplex PCR; the TCRdb copy retains only in-frame clones and omits some. Seen here are approximately 490,000 clones, about 85% observed once, and the top ten hold around 0.7%. Sample: PBMCs or T cells enriched from blood (not recorded which). Every receptor here comes from a woman under 30 who had recovered from COVID-19. CDR3s include the opening cysteine and the closing phenylalanine or tryptophan. The D gene is left open where the match is weak. Some rows mark clone size as missing; the rest say once, few, many or name a class of expanded clone.

TRBV27	.	TRBJ1-2	.	TGTGCCAGCAGTCTAGCCTTAGGGTATGGCTACACCTTC	CASSLALGYGYTF
TRBV19	.	TRBJ1-5	.	TGTGCCAGTAGTATAACCCCAGGGGAGAGTCAGCCCCAGCATTTT	CASSITPGESQPQHF
TRBV30	few	TRBJ1-4	.	TGTGCCTGGGGGGCGGGGGGCGCGGGTGAAAAACTGTTTTTT	CAWGAGGAGEKLFF
TRBV4-2	.	TRBJ1-4	.	TGTGCCAGCAGTCGACTTCCTAATGAAAAACTGTTTTTT	CASSRLPNEKLFF
TRBV12-3/TRBV12-4	.	TRBJ1-6	.	TGTGCCAGCAGTCCCTTTAATTCACCCCTCCACTTT	CASSPFNSPLHF
TRBV29-1	.	TRBJ2-4	.	TGCAGCGCAATACGACGGGGGAAAAACATTCAGTACTTC	CSAIRRGKNIQYF
TRBV28	.	TRBJ1-2	.	TGTGCCAGCACGCGTCGTATGGTTTTAACAGGCTATGGCTACACCTTC	CASTRRMVLTGYGYTF
TRBV28	.	TRBJ1-1	.	TGTGCCAGCAGTAGGGGTTTCGCTTTCTTT	CASSRGFAFF
TRBV24-1	.	TRBJ1-2	.	TGTGCCACCAGTGATTCAACAGGGTTTGGCTACACCTTC	CATSDSTGFGYTF
TRBV12-3/TRBV12-4	.	TRBJ1-5	.	TGTGCCAGCAGACAGCGGAATCAGCCCCAGCATTTT	CASRQRNQPQHF
TRBV5-1	.	TRBJ1-2	TRBD1	TGCGCCAGCAGCCTACGGACAGGGGACTATGGCTACACCTTC	CASSLRTGDYGYTF
TRBV12-3/TRBV12-4	.	TRBJ1-3	.	TGTGCCAGCAGCCTAAGCTCTGGAAACACCATATATTTT	CASSLSSGNTIYF
TRBV19	.	TRBJ1-2	TRBD1	TGTGCCAGTAGTCTCGGACAGGGAGGAGAGGTTTATGGCTACACCTTC	CASSLGQGGEVYGYTF
TRBV5-1	.	TRBJ2-2	TRBD2	TGCGCCAGCAGCTTGGAGCCCCTGGGGAGGGACACCGGGGAGCTGTTTTTT	CASSLEPLGRDTGELFF
TRBV19	.	TRBJ1-4	TRBD1	TGTGCCAGTTTCCCCGGACAGGAGGGGACTCCTAATGAAAAACTGTTTTTT	CASFPGQEGTPNEKLFF
TRBV7-2	.	TRBJ2-5	.	TGTGCCAGCAGCTTCGATCTAGCGTCGGAGACCCAGTACTTC	CASSFDLASETQYF
TRBV7-9	.	TRBJ1-3	.	TGTGCCAGCAGCCCTCCGGACGGGAGCTCTGGAAACACCATATATTTT	CASSPPDGSSGNTIYF
TRBV5-1	.	TRBJ2-7	TRBD2	TGCGCCAGCAGCTTGGGGCTAGCGGGGGGCGAGCAGTACTTC	CASSLGLAGGEQYF
TRBV2	.	TRBJ2-1	TRBD2	TGTGCCAGCAGTGATCGTGTAGCGGGGGAAAGTGAGCAGTTCTTC	CASSDRVAGESEQFF
TRBV13	.	TRBJ1-1	.	TGTGCCAGCAGCTTAATCCAGGTTCCCACTGAAGCTTTCTTT	CASSLIQVPTEAFF
TRBV28	.	TRBJ1-2	TRBD1	TGTGCCAGCAGGAATTCAGGGGGAGGCTACACCTTC	CASRNSGGGYTF
TRBV5-1	.	TRBJ1-1	.	TGCGCCAGCAGCCCCAATCAGGGGCAGGGCACTGAAGCTTTCTTT	CASSPNQGQGTEAFF
TRBV4-1	.	TRBJ1-2	.	TGCGCCAGCAGCCAAGTAGGGGGAAAGGGTGGCTACACCTTC	CASSQVGGKGGYTF
TRBV30	.	TRBJ2-1	TRBD1	TGTGCCTGGAGTGTAGGGGGCAACTACAATGAGCAGTTCTTC	CAWSVGGNYNEQFF
TRBV14	.	TRBJ2-1	TRBD1	TGTGCCAGCAGCCTAGGACAGGGATTGAGTGAGCAGTTCTTC	CASSLGQGLSEQFF
TRBV5-1	.	TRBJ1-1	.	TGCGCCAGCAGCTTACGGCAGGGCTTGAACACTGAAGCTTTCTTT	CASSLRQGLNTEAFF
TRBV28	.	TRBJ1-3	TRBD1	TGTGCCAGCCGCTCGGGACAGAGCTCTGGAAACACCATATATTTT	CASRSGQSSGNTIYF
TRBV2	.	TRBJ1-1	TRBD1	TGTGCCAGCAGTCGGGACAGGAACACTGAAGCTTTCTTT	CASSRDRNTEAFF
TRBV7-9	once	TRBJ1-4	.	TGTGCCAGCAGCTTAGGGACGGGGGAGGAAAAACTGTTTTTT	CASSLGTGEEKLFF
TRBV6-5	.	TRBJ1-4	.	TGTGCCAGCAGTATAACAGGGAGTGAAAAACTGTTTTTT	CASSITGSEKLFF
TRBV30	.	TRBJ2-1	TRBD2	TGTGCCTGGAGTTTAACTAGCGGGGTCAATGAGCAGTTCTTC	CAWSLTSGVNEQFF
TRBV6-1	.	TRBJ2-1	.	TGTGCCAGCAGTGATGAGTTCCTTAGCTCCTACAATGAGCAGTTCTTC	CASSDEFLSSYNEQFF
TRBV7-9	.	TRBJ1-2	TRBD1	TGTGCCAGCAGCCCACAGGGGGACTATGGCTACACCTTC	CASSPQGDYGYTF
TRBV30	.	TRBJ1-5	.	TGTGCCTGGAGTGGGGGGCCATATAGCAATCAGCCCCAGCATTTT	CAWSGGPYSNQPQHF
TRBV4-1	.	TRBJ1-2	TRBD1	TGCGCCAGCAGCCCCTCTCCTCAGGGGGCATGGGGCTACACCTTC	CASSPSPQGAWGYTF
TRBV28	.	TRBJ1-2	.	TGTGCCAGCAGCCCGGGGGGCCTGAGGGGCTACACCTTC	CASSPGGLRGYTF
TRBV13	.	TRBJ2-7	TRBD1	TGTGCCAGCAGCCCCGCCGGGACAGGGGGTAACGAGCAGTACTTC	CASSPAGTGGNEQYF
TRBV19	.	TRBJ2-7	.	TGTGCCAGTAGTATTAGCAGGGACTCCTACGAGCAGTACTTC	CASSISRDSYEQYF
TRBV5-1	once	TRBJ2-3	.	TGCGCCAGCAGCTTAAATAGCAGAAAGGGCACAGATACGCAGTATTTT	CASSLNSRKGTDTQYF
TRBV24-1	few	TRBJ1-2	.	TGTGCCACCAGTGGAAACGGCTATGGCTACACCTTC	CATSGNGYGYTF
TRBV30	.	TRBJ1-1	TRBD1	TGTGCCTGGAGAACCGGGACAGGGTATGCTTTCTTT	CAWRTGTGYAFF
TRBV19	.	TRBJ2-2	TRBD2	TGTGCCAGTAGTATTTCCTTAGCGGGGTCCGGGGAGCTGTTTTTT	CASSISLAGSGELFF
TRBV5-1	.	TRBJ2-3	TRBD2	TGCGCCAGCAATAGGGAGGGCGCAGATACGCAGTATTTT	CASNREGADTQYF
TRBV3-1/TRBV3-2	.	TRBJ1-2	.	TGTGCCAGCAGTCTTTATGGCTACACCTTC	CASSLYGYTF
TRBV19	.	TRBJ1-2	TRBD1	TGTGCCAGTAGCTTTGGACAGGCCTCATATGGCTACACCTTC	CASSFGQASYGYTF
TRBV9	.	TRBJ2-5	TRBD2	TGTGCCAGCACCCTGGGGGCGGGGGGCTTACAAGAGACCCAGTACTTC	CASTLGAGGLQETQYF
TRBV18	few	TRBJ1-6	TRBD1	TGTGCCAGCTCACTGGCAGGGGGGAATTCACCCCTCCACTTT	CASSLAGGNSPLHF
TRBV6-5	.	TRBJ1-2	TRBD1	TGTGCCATCGCAGGGGGCGGGGGCTACACCTTC	CAIAGGGGYTF
TRBV6-6	.	TRBJ1-2	.	TGTGCCAGCAGTTACTTCGGGACAAAGGATGGCTACACCTTC	CASSYFGTKDGYTF
TRBV2	.	TRBJ1-1	.	TGTGCCAGCATGGCAGGCGTGAGGAACACTGAAGCTTTCTTT	CASMAGVRNTEAFF
TRBV19	.	TRBJ2-7	.	TGTGCCAGTAGTCCGCGAGCTTCCCTCCATGTCTACGAGCAGTACTTC	CASSPRASLHVYEQYF
TRBV10-3	few	TRBJ1-2	.	TGTGCCATCCCGCAGGGTACTAACTATGGCTACACCTTC	CAIPQGTNYGYTF
TRBV4-1	.	TRBJ2-2	.	TGCGCCAGCAGCCAACCGGGGGGCCCCGGGGAGCTGTTTTTT	CASSQPGGPGELFF